This TCR beta chain was sequenced during a study of identical twins. Study findings and constraints: Twins shared out-of-frame alpha sequences with excess low generation probability.

TCRdb re-called the 5' RACE reads through MiXCR, storing one row per CDR3 protein. The sample consists of 300,000 to 400,000 distinct CDR3 sequences, 9% to 15% of them appearing once. Trimming took 4 bases from V and 5 from J, leaving 14 bases between them. The CDR3 contains 14 residues. CDR1 is MGHRA and CDR2 is YSYEKL in the germline V gene. Remarks on this clonotype: What it recognizes is unknown.

The data also belong to a second study, concerning yellow fever vaccine responses in identical twins.

The sequence derives from a woman younger than 35 in good health. The sample comprised CD8+ T cells sorted from blood. J is TRBJ1-1 and V is TRBV4-1, with no clear D. The CDR3 DNA reads TGCGCCAGCAGCCTCTGGCTGGAAGGGACTGAAGCTTTCTTT. Translating it yields CASSLWLEGTEAFF.